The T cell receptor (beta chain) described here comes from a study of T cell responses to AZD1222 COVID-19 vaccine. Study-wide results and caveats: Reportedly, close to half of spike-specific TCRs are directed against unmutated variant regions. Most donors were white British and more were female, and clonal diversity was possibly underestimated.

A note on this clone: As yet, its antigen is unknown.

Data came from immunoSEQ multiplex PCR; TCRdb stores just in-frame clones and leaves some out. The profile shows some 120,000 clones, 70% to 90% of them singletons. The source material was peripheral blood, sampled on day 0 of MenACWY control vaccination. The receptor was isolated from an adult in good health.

The CDR3, as DNA: TGTGCCAGCAGTTACGGGCAGTTTAACTATGGCTACACCTTC. The encoded protein is CASSYGQFNYGYTF. The rearrangement links TRBV6-2 or TRBV6-3 to TRBJ1-2; D gene ambiguous. V was shortened by 2 bases and J by 1 base, with 8 bases between the two germline ends. The length of the CDR3 is 14 residues. Germline V CDR1 and CDR2: MNHEY, SVGEGT.